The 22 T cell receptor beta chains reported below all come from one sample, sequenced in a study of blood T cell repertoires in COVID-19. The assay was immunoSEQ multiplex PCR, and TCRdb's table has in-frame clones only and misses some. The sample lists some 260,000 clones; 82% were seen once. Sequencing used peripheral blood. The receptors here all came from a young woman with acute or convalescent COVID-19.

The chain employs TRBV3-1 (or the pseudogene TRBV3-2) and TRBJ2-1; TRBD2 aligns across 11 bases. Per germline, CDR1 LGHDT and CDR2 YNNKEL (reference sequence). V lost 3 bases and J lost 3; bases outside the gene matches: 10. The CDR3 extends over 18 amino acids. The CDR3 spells CASSHTYSGRVIYNEQFF. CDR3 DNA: TGTGCCAGCAGCCATACTTATAGCGGGAGGGTCATCTACAATGAGCAGTTCTTC.

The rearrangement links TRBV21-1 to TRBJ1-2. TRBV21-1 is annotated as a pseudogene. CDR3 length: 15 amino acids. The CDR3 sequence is CASSKEEGGFVCYTF. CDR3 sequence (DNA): TGTGCCAGCAGCAAAGAGGAGGGGGGGTTCGTATGCTACACCTTC.

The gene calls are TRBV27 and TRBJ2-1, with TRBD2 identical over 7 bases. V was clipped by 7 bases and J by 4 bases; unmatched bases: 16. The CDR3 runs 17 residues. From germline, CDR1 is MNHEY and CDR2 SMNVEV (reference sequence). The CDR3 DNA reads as TGTGCCAGCAAACGAACTTCGGGCCTAGCGGTTTACAATGAGCAGTTCTTC. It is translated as CASKRTSGLAVYNEQFF.

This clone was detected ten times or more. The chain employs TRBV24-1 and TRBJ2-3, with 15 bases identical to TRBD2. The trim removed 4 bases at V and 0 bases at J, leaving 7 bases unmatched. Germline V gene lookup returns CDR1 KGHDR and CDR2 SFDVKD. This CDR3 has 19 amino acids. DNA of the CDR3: TGTGCCACCAGTGACCGCGGGACTAGCGGGAGGTCTAGCACAGATACGCAGTATTTT. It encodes CATSDRGTSGRSSTDTQYF.

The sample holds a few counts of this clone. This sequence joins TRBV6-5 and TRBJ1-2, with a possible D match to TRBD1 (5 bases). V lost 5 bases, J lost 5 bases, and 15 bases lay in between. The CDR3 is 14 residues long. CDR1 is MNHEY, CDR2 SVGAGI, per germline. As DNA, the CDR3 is TGTGCCAGCAGTATTTCAGGGCTAAAATATGGCTACACCTTC. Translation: CASSISGLKYGYTF.

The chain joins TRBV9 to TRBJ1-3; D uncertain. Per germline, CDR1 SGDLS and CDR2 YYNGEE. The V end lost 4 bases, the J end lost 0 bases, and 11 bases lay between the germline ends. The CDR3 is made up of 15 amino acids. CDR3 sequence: CASSTQSSSGNTIYF. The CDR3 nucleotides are TGTGCCAGCAGCACACAGTCGAGCTCTGGAAACACCATATATTTT.

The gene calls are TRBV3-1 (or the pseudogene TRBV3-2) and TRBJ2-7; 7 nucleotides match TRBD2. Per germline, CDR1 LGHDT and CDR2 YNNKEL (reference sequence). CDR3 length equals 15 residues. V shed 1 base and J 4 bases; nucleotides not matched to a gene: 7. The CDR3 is CASSQVSSGLYEQYF. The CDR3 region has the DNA TGTGCCAGCAGCCAAGTTTCTAGCGGCTTATACGAGCAGTACTTC.

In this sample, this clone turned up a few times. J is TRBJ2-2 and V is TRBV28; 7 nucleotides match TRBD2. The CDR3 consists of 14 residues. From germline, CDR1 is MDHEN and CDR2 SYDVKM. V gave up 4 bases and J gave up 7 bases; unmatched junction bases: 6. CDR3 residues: CASSWAGVIGELFF. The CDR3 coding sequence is TGTGCCAGCAGTTGGGCGGGAGTGATCGGGGAGCTGTTTTTT. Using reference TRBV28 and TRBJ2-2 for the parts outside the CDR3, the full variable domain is DVKVTQSSRYLVKRTGEKVFLECVQDMDHENMFWYRQDPGLGLRLIYFSYDVKMKEKGDIPEGYSVSREKKERFSLILESASTNQTSMYLCASSWAGVIGELFFGEGSRLTVL.

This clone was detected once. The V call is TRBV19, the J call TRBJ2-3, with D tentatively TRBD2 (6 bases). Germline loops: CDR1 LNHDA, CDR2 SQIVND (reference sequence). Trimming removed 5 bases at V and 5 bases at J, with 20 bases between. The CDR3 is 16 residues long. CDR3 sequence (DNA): TGTGCCAGTAGTGAGCCGGTTGGAGGGAGTGGAGATACGCAGTATTTT. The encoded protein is CASSEPVGGSGDTQYF.

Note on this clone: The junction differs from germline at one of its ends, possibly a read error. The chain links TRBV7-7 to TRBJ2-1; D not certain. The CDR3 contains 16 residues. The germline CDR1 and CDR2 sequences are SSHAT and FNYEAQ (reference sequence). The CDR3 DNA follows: TGTGCTAGCAGCTTATCAATCGGAGACCCTTACAATGAGCAGTTCTTC. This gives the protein CASSLSIGDPYNEQFF.

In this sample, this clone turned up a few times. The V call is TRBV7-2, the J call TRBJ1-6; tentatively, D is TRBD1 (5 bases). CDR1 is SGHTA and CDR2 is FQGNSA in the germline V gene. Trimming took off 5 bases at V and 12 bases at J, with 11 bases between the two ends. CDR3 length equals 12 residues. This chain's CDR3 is CASSRDGGPLHF. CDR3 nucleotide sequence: TGTGCCAGCAGCCGAGACGGGGGACCCCTCCACTTT.

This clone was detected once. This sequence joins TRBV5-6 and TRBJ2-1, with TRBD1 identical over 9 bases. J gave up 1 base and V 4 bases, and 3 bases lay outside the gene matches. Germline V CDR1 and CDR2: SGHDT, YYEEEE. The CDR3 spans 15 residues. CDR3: CASSQDRGSYNEQFF. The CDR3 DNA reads TGTGCCAGCAGCCAGGACAGGGGTTCCTACAATGAGCAGTTCTTC.

Written as DNA, the CDR3 is TGTGCCAGCAGTTACGCAGGGCGGAATAATTCACCCCTCCACTTT. Protein: CASSYAGRNNSPLHF. The chain is built from TRBV6-5 and TRBJ1-6; tentative D call: TRBD1 (5 bases). Germline V CDR1 and CDR2: MNHEY, SVGAGI. This CDR3 spans 15 amino acids. V was trimmed by 2 bases and J by 5 bases, leaving 10 bases between them.

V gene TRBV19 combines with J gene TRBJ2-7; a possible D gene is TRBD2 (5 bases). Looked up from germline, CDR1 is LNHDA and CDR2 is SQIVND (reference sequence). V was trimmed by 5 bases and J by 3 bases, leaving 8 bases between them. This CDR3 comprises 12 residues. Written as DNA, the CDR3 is TGTGCCAGTAGTTTCGGGGACTACGAGCAGTACTTC. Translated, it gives CASSFGDYEQYF.

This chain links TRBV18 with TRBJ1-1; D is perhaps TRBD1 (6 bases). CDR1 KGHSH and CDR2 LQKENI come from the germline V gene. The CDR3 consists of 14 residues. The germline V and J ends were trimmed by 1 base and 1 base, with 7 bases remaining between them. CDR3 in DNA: TGTGCCAGCTCACCACGACAGGCGAACACTGAAGCTTTCTTT. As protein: CASSPRQANTEAFF.

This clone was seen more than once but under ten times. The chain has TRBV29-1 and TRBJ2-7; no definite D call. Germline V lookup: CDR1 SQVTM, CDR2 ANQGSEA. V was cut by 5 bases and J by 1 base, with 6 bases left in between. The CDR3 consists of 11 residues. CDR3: CSVLVSYEQYF. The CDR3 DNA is TGCAGCGTTTTAGTTTCCTACGAGCAGTACTTC.

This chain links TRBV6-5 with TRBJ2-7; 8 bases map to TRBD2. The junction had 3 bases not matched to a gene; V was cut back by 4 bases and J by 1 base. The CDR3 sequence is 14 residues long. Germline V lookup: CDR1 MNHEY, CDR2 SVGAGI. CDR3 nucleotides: TGTGCCAGCAGTTGGAGCGGGAGTTCCTACGAGCAGTACTTC. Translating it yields CASSWSGSSYEQYF.

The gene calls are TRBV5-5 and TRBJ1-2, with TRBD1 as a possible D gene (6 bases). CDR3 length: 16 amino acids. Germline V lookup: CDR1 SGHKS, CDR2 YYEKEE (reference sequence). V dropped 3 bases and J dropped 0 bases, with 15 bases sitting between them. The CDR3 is CASSSKEGDANYGYTF. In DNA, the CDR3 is TGTGCCAGCAGCTCAAAAGAGGGGGATGCTAACTATGGCTACACCTTC. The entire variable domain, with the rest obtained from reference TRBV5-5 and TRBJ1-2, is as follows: DAGVTQSPTHLIKTRGQQVTLRCSPISGHKSVSWYQQVLGQGPQFIFQYYEKEERGRGNFPDRFSARQFPNYSSELNVNALLLGDSALYLCASSSKEGDANYGYTFGSGTRLTVV.

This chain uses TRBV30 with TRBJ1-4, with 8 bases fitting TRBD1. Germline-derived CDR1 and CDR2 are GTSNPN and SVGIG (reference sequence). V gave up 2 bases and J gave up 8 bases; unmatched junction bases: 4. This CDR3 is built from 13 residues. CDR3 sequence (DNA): TGTGCCTGGAGTCGGACAGGGAAGGAAAAACTGTTTTTT. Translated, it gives CAWSRTGKEKLFF.

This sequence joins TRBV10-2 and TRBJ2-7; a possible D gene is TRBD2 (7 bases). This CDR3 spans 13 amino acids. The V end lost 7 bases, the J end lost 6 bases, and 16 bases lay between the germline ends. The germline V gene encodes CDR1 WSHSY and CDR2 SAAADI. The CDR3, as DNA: TGCGCCAGCAACGAGGGGGGGAGTCGCGAGCAGTACTTC. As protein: CASNEGGSREQYF.

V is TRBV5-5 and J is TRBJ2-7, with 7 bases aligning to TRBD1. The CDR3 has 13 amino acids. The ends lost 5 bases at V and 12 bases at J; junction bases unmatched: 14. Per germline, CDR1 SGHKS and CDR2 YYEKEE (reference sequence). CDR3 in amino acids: CASSLQRDSFLYF. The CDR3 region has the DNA TGTGCCAGCAGTCTCCAACGGGACAGTTTCTTGTACTTC. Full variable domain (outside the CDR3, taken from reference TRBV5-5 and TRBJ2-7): DAGVTQSPTHLIKTRGQQVTLRCSPISGHKSVSWYQQVLGQGPQFIFQYYEKEERGRGNFPDRFSARQFPNYSSELNVNALLLGDSALYLCASSLQRDSFLYFGPGTRLTVT.

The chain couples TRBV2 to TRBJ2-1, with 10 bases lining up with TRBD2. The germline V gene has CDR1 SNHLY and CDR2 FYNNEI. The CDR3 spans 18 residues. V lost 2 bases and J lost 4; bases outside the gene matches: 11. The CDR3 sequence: CASSELLAGTSGYNEQFF. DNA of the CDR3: TGTGCCAGCAGTGAATTACTAGCGGGAACGAGTGGATACAATGAGCAGTTCTTC.